The 20 T cell receptor beta chains given below trace back to one sample, sequenced in a study of human T cells and chemical hapten exposure. A single record per CDR3 protein comes from TCRdb applying MiXCR to the RACE reads. The sample has under 450,000 distinct CDR3 sequences; approximately 5.1% are singletons. Time point in this sample: patch test 1, 2 weeks after DPC sensitization. Treatment of the sample: therapeutic diphenylcyclopropenone sensitization with weekly scalp DPC. Sequencing used whole blood, obtained in connection with sensitization to the hapten diphenylcyclopropenone (DPC). The receptors stem from a woman between 45 and 65 years old with alopecia areata. Some clones in this sample may be carry-over from other donors' samples.

This clonotype was seen more than once but under ten times. Here the CDR3 DNA reads TGTGCCAGTAGTATCCCCTTTAGGCCCCAGCATTTT. As protein: CASSIPFRPQHF. The chain links TRBV19 to TRBJ1-5; D is undetermined. The CDR3 totals 12 residues. Deletions cut 3 bases from V and 9 bases from J, with 9 bases between. Germline CDR1 is LNHDA and CDR2 is SQIVND (reference sequence).

The chain combines TRBV6-6 with TRBJ2-6; tentative D call: TRBD1 (5 bases). Germline lookup yields CDR1 MNHNY and CDR2 SVGAGI (reference sequence). V lost 2 bases, J lost 2 bases, and 7 bases lay in between. The CDR3 consists of 15 residues. The CDR3 DNA sequence: TGTGCCAGCAGTTACGGGGCCCCTGGGGCCAACGTCCTGACTTTC. It translates to CASSYGAPGANVLTF.

This chain links TRBV6-1 with TRBJ2-3; 9 bases are shared with TRBD1. The length of the CDR3 is 15 residues. Unmatched junction bases numbered 6, after V lost 4 bases and J lost 4 bases. Germline assignment: CDR1 MNHNS and CDR2 SASEGT. The CDR3 DNA sequence: TGTGCCAGCAGTGGCGGACAGGGGCAGGCAGATACGCAGTATTTT. Translated: CASSGGQGQADTQYF.

The table lists this clonotype with many counts. The chain recombines TRBV5-5 with TRBJ2-7, with D uncertain. The germline V gene has CDR1 SGHKS and CDR2 YYEKEE (reference sequence). The CDR3 is 13 residues long. The V end was cut by 5 bases, the J end by 3 bases, with 12 bases between. The CDR3 loop reads CASRRLEYYEQYF. The DNA of the CDR3 is TGTGCCAGCAGGCGTTTGGAGTACTACGAGCAGTACTTC.

This clonotype was observed a few times. This chain connects TRBV7-9 to TRBJ1-1; D is possibly TRBD1 (6 bases). The CDR3 sequence is 13 residues long. Trimming removed 4 bases at V and 7 bases at J, with 13 bases between. Per the germline V gene, CDR1 is SEHNR and CDR2 is FQNEAQ (reference sequence). CDR3 sequence: CASSSRGWGEAFF. The CDR3 coding sequence is TGTGCCAGCAGCTCCAGGGGTTGGGGTGAAGCTTTCTTT.

There are a few counts of this clonotype. The rearrangement joins TRBV4-3 to TRBJ2-7; 8 positions agree with TRBD2. The germline V gene has CDR1 LGHNA and CDR2 YSLEER. Unmatched junction bases numbered 3, after V lost 3 bases and J lost 2 bases. The CDR3 spans 14 residues. This CDR3 is CASSQGSGTYEQYF. The CDR3 nucleotides read TGCGCCAGCAGCCAGGGTAGCGGGACCTACGAGCAGTACTTC.

This clonotype was counted a few times. The V gene is TRBV12-5, the J gene TRBJ1-5; D is possibly TRBD1 (6 bases). V was trimmed by 4 bases and J by 5 bases, leaving 15 bases between them. Germline-derived CDR1 and CDR2 are LGHNT and FRNRAP. This CDR3 contains 15 residues. CDR3: CASGSTGMGHQPQHF. The DNA of the CDR3 is TGTGCTAGTGGTTCAACAGGGATGGGCCATCAGCCCCAGCATTTT.

This clonotype was found a few times. The chain's CDR3 is CSALAGVAGELFF. The DNA for the CDR3 is TGCAGTGCGCTAGCGGGAGTGGCCGGGGAGCTGTTTTTT. V usage is TRBV20-1 and J usage is TRBJ2-2, with 10 bases fitting TRBD2. Germline CDR1 DFQATT, CDR2 SNEGSKA (reference sequence). The ends lost 6 bases at V and 6 bases at J; junction bases unmatched: 4. This CDR3 is 13 amino acids long.

In its sample, this clonotype was seen many times. The V call is TRBV6-5, the J call TRBJ2-7, with D possibly being TRBD1 (6 bases). The germline CDR1 and CDR2 sequences are MNHEY and SVGAGI. This CDR3 spans 13 amino acids. The V gene lost 5 bases and the J gene lost 2 bases, with 10 bases spanning the gap. CDR3 DNA sequence: TGTGCCAGCAGTAAAACAGGGCCCTACGAGCAGTACTTC. This codes for CASSKTGPYEQYF.

In its sample, this clonotype was seen many times. This chain uses TRBV24-1 with TRBJ2-3; TRBD1 agrees at 8 bases. Germline V CDR1 and CDR2: KGHDR, SFDVKD. The CDR3 loop spans 15 amino acids. The trim removed 3 bases at V and 5 bases at J, leaving 6 bases unmatched. CDR3 DNA: TGTGCCACCAGTGATCCCAGGGGGCTTGAAGATACGCAGTATTTT. Residues: CATSDPRGLEDTQYF.

This clonotype occurred many times. V gene TRBV6-1 combines with J gene TRBJ2-2; perhaps D is TRBD1 or TRBD2 (6 bases each). V lost 5 bases and J lost 6, with 13 bases in between. CDR1 MNHNS and CDR2 SASEGT come from the germline V gene. The CDR3 sequence is 14 residues long. Here the CDR3 DNA reads TGTGCCAGCAGTTTAATGGGGGGCTCCGGGGAGCTGTTTTTT. Amino acids: CASSLMGGSGELFF.

This clonotype came up many times. The rearrangement uses TRBV7-9 and TRBJ2-1, with D possibly TRBD2 on 7 matching bases. Germline CDR1 SEHNR, CDR2 FQNEAQ (reference sequence). The CDR3 runs 16 residues. The V end was cut by 3 bases, the J end by 3 bases, with 15 bases between. The CDR3 reads CASSLTGGLLYNEQFF. The CDR3 DNA reads as TGTGCCAGCAGCTTGACCGGGGGGCTTCTCTACAATGAGCAGTTCTTC.

This rearrangement joins TRBV3-1 to TRBJ2-3; unclear D gene. Looked up from germline, CDR1 is LGHDT and CDR2 is YNNKEL (reference sequence). This CDR3 spans 14 amino acids. V lost 2 bases to trimming and J lost 8 bases, with 14 bases between them. The CDR3 loop is CASSQRSSVFTQYF. CDR3 nucleotides: TGTGCCAGCAGCCAACGAAGCAGCGTCTTTACGCAGTATTTT.

This clonotype was recorded at least ten times. This sequence joins TRBV28 and TRBJ2-1, with D possibly matching TRBD2 (5 bases). V lost 3 bases, J lost 1 base, and 10 bases lay in between. The CDR3 is 15 amino acids. The germline V gene has CDR1 MDHEN and CDR2 SYDVKM. Here the CDR3 reads CASSFVASSYNEQFF. The CDR3 DNA reads TGTGCCAGCAGTTTTGTAGCGTCGTCCTACAATGAGCAGTTCTTC.

The genes are TRBV29-1 and TRBJ2-7, with D perhaps TRBD1 (6 bases). Germline V gene data show CDR1 as SQVTM and CDR2 as ANQGSEA. V gave up 2 bases and J gave up 0 bases, with 8 bases separating them. The CDR3 covers 13 residues. The CDR3: CSVEQDSSYEQYF. DNA for the CDR3: TGCAGCGTTGAACAGGACAGCTCCTACGAGCAGTACTTC.

This clonotype occurred many times. This chain joins TRBV12-3 or TRBV12-4 and TRBJ2-1; D perhaps matches TRBD2 (6 bases). The CDR3 loop spans 15 amino acids. V was pared by 6 bases and J by 3 bases, with 15 bases between. The CDR3 nucleotides are TGTGCCAGCAGGGCCATGGGACTGATCTACAATGAGCAGTTCTTC. Its protein product is CASRAMGLIYNEQFF.

This clonotype was seen at least ten times. This rearrangement joins TRBV7-8 to TRBJ2-1, with TRBD2 matching over 10 bases. The length of the CDR3 is 15 residues. Trimming took 4 bases from V and 6 from J; bases not matched to a gene: 6. Germline CDR1 is SGHVS and CDR2 is FQNEAQ. As DNA, the CDR3 is TGTGCCAGCAGCTCCGTAGCGGGAGGATTCAATGAGCAGTTCTTC. Translated, it gives CASSSVAGGFNEQFF.

The genes are TRBV5-1 and TRBJ1-1; 8 bases fit TRBD1. The CDR3 covers 17 residues. V lost 0 bases, J lost 2 bases, and 9 bases stayed unmatched. Germline V CDR1 and CDR2: SGHRS, YFSETQ. The DNA for the CDR3 is TGCGCCAGCAGCTTGGATGGCAGGGGGCGCACAAACACTGAAGCTTTCTTT. Translating gives CASSLDGRGRTNTEAFF.

This clonotype has at least ten counts. The junction shows a germline mismatch at one end, possibly a read error. The chain recombines TRBV11-2 with TRBJ2-1; 7 bases match TRBD1. CDR1 is SGHAT and CDR2 is FQNNGV in the germline V gene. This CDR3 is 13 amino acids long. CDR3 sequence: CASSLGTDRPLIF. CDR3 in DNA: TGTGCCAGCAGCTTAGGAACGGACAGGCCTTTGATCTTC. The full variable domain, its missing parts supplied by reference TRBV11-2 and TRBJ2-1, is EAGVAQSPRYKIIEKRQSVAFWCNPISGHATLYWYQQILGQGPKLLIQFQNNGVVDDSQLPKDRFSAERLKGVDSTLKIQPAKLEDSAVYLCASSLGTDRPLIFGPGTRLTVL.

The table lists this clonotype with many counts. The V and J genes are TRBV2 and TRBJ1-1, with TRBD1 matching over 11 bases. Trimming removed 2 bases from V and 5 bases from J; junction bases left unmatched: 4. This CDR3 comprises 15 residues. Germline V gives CDR1 SNHLY, CDR2 FYNNEI. Written as DNA, the CDR3 is TGTGCCAGCAGTGAACGGACAGGGGGCTGGACTGAAGCTTTCTTT. As protein: CASSERTGGWTEAFF.